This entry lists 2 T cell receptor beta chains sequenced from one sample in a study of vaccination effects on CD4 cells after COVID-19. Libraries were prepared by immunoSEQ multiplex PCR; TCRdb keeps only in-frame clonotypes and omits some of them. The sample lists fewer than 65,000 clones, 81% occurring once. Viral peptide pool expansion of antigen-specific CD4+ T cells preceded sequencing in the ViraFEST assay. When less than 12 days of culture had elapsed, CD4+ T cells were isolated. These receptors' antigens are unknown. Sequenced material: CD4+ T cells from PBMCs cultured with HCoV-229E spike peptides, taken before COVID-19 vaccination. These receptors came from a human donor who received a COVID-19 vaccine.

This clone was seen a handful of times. CDR3 DNA sequence: TGCGCCACCCTATCTAGGGACAGGGGGCTCTACGAGCAGTACGTC. Its protein product is CATLSRDRGLYEQYV. This chain uses TRBV10-2 with TRBJ2-7, with 12 nucleotides matching TRBD1. J lost 3 bases, V lost 10 bases, and 10 bases had no gene match. The CDR3 is 15 amino acids. Germline V gene data show CDR1 as WSHSY and CDR2 as SAAADI.

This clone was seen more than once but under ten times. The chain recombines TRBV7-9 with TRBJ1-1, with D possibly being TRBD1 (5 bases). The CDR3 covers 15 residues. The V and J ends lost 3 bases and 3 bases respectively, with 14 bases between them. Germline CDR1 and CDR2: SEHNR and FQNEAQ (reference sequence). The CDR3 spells CASSFSQGSYTEAFF. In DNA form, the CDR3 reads TGTGCCAGCAGCTTTTCCCAGGGTTCTTACACTGAAGCTTTCTTT.